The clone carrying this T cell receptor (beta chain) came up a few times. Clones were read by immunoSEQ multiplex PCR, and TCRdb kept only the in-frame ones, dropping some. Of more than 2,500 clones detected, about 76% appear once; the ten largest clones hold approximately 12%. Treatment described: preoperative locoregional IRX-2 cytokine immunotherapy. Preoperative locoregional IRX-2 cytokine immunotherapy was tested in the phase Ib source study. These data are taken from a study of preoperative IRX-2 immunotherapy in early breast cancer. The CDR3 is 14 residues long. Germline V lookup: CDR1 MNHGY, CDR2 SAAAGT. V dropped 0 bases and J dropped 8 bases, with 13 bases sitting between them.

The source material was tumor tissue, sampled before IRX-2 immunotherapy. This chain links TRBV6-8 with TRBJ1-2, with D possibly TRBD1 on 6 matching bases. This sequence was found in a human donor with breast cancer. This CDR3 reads CASSYSPGGWGYTF. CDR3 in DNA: TGTGCCAGCAGTTACTCGCCGGGGGGCTGGGGCTACACCTTC.